This T cell receptor beta chain was obtained from a study of OX40 agonist ivuxolimab in advanced cancers. TCRdb keeps only in-frame clones here, not all; method: immunoSEQ multiplex PCR. This sample yields under 85,000 clones, of which around nine tenths are seen a single time; less than 3% belongs to the top ten. The junction had 5 bases not matched to a gene; V was cut back by 7 bases and J by 1 base. This CDR3 is built from 13 residues. Germline assignment: CDR1 SQVTM and CDR2 ANQGSEA. Sequenced material: CD4+ or CD8+ T cells sorted from blood, taken in a trial of the OX40 agonist ivuxolimab. This sequence originates from an adult with an advanced solid tumor such as melanoma, head and neck, liver or kidney cancer. V gene TRBV29-1 combines with J gene TRBJ1-1; 8 bases line up with TRBD1. The CDR3 sequence is CSAAGQENTEAFF. For the CDR3, the DNA is TGCAGCGCCGCGGGACAGGAGAACACTGAAGCTTTCTTT.